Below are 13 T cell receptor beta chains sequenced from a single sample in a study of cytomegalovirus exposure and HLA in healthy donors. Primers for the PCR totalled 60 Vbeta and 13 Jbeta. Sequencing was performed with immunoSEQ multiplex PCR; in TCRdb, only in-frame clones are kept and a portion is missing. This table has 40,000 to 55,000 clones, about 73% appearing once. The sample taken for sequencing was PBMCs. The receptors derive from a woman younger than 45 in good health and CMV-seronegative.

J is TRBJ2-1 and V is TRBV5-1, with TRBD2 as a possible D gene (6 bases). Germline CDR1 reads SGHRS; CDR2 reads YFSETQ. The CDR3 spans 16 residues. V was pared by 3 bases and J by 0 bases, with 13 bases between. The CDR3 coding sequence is TGCGCCAGCAGCTGGGGGACTCCCAGCTCCTACAATGAGCAGTTCTTC. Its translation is CASSWGTPSSYNEQFF.

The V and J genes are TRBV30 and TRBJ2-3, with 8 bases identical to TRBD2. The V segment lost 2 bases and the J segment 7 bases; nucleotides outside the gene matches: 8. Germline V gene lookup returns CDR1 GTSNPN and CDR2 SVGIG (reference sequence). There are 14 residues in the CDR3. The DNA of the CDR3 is TGTGCCTGGAGTATGGGACTAGTCCACCATACGCAGTATTTT. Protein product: CAWSMGLVHHTQYF.

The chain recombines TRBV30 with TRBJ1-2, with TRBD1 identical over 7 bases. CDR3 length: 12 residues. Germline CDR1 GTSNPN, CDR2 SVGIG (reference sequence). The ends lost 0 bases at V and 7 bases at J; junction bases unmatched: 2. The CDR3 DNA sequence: TGTGCCTGGAGTGTAGGGACAGCTGGCTACACCTTC. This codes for CAWSVGTAGYTF.

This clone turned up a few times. CDR3 coding DNA: TGTGCCATCAGTGAACCCGGGGAGCTACGATTGCAGTACTTC. Residues: CAISEPGELRLQYF. The V and J genes are TRBV10-3 and TRBJ2-7, with D possibly matching TRBD2 (5 bases). The CDR3 is 14 amino acids. CDR1 is ENHRY and CDR2 is SYGVKD in the germline V gene. Trimming cost V 3 bases and J 9 bases, with 18 bases left between them.

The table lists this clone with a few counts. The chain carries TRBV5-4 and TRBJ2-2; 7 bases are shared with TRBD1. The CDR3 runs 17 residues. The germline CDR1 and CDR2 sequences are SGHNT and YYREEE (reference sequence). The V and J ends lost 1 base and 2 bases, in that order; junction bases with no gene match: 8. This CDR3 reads CASSLMLGGRNTGELFF. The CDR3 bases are TGTGCCAGCAGCTTGATGTTAGGGGGCAGAAACACCGGGGAGCTGTTTTTT.

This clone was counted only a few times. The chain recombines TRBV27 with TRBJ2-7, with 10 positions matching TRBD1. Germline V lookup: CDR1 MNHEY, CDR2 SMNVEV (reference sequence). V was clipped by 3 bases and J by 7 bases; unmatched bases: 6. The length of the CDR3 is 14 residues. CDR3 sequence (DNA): TGTGCCAGCAGTTTCCGGGACAGGGGTGGGGAGCAGTACTTC. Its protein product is CASSFRDRGGEQYF.

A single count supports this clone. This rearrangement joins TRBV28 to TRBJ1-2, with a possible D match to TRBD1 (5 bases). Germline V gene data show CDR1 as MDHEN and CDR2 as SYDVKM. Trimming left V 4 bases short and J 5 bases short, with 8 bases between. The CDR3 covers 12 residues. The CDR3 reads CASSSDRYGYTF. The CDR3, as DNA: TGTGCCAGCAGTTCCGACAGATATGGCTACACCTTC.

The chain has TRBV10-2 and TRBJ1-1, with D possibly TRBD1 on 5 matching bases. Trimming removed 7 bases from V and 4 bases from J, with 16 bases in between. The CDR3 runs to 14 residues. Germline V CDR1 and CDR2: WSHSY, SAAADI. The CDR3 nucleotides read TGCGCCAGCACCAAATCTAGGGGAGGCACTGAAGCTTTCTTT. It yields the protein CASTKSRGGTEAFF.

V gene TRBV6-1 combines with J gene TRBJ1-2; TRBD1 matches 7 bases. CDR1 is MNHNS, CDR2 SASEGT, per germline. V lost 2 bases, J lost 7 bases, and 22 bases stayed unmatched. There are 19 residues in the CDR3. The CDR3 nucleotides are TGTGCCAGCAGTGAATCGAGGGGGCCGCTACTTAGGGGGCGGTCTGGCTACACCTTC. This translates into CASSESRGPLLRGRSGYTF.

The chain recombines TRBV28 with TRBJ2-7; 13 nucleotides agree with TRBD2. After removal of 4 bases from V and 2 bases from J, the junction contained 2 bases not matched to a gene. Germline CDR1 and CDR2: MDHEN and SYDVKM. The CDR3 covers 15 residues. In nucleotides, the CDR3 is TGTGCCAGCAGTTCACTAGCGGGGGGGCCCTACGAGCAGTACTTC. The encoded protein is CASSSLAGGPYEQYF.

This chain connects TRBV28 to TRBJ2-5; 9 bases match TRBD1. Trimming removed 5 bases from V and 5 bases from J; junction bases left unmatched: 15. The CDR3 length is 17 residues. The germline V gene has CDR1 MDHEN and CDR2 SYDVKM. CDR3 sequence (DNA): TGTGCCAGCAGTGCCCTTGGGGACAGGGATTGGGGCGAGACCCAGTACTTC. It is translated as CASSALGDRDWGETQYF.

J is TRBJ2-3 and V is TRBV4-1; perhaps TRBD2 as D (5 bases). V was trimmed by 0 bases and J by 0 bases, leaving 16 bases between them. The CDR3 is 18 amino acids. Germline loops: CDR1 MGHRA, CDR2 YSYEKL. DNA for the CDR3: TGCGCCAGCAGCCAAGATCGTGGCGCTAGCCCTAGCACAGATACGCAGTATTTT. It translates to CASSQDRGASPSTDTQYF.

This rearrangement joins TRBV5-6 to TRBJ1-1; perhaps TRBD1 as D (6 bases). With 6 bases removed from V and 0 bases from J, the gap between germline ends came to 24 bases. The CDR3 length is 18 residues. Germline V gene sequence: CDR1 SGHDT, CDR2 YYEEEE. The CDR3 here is CASTNTYGQFGMNTEAFF. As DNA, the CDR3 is TGTGCCAGCACCAATACATATGGACAGTTCGGAATGAACACTGAAGCTTTCTTT.